These T cell receptor beta chains were read from a single sample in a study of T-cell memory formation after mild COVID-19. Via MiXCR, TCRdb re-called the 5' RACE reads, giving one row per CDR3 protein. The sample records approximately 260,000 distinct CDR3 sequences, about a sixth being singletons. Sequenced sample: PBMCs or a T cell subset sorted from them (not recorded which). The receptor source for this set is a man between 18 and 29 years old who had mild COVID-19 (a few samples of this study predate the infection). Cell type and time point are not known. The conserved cysteine and the conserved F or W are not part of the CDR3 here. The order of the fields is CDR3 length, J gene, V gene, CDR3 protein.

15	TRBJ1-2	TRBV16	ASSQWSVGIPGHGYT
16	TRBJ2-6	TRBV6-5	ASSLWEGGDSGANVLT
14	TRBJ1-1	TRBV7-9	ASSENREHMNTEAF
13	TRBJ2-5	TRBV20-1	SARDTSGDQETQY
12	TRBJ2-7	TRBV27	ASRGTGGSGEQY
13	TRBJ2-5	TRBV29-1	SSGTSGDKQETQY
11	TRBJ1-4	TRBV20-1	SALGQGKGKLF
10	TRBJ2-1	TRBV13	AGSLGRDEQF
13	TRBJ2-2	TRBV6-5	ASRPRDRPTGELF
11	TRBJ2-1	TRBV4-3	ASSFAESNEQF
12	TRBJ1-5	TRBV7-2	ASSVTAGYQPQH